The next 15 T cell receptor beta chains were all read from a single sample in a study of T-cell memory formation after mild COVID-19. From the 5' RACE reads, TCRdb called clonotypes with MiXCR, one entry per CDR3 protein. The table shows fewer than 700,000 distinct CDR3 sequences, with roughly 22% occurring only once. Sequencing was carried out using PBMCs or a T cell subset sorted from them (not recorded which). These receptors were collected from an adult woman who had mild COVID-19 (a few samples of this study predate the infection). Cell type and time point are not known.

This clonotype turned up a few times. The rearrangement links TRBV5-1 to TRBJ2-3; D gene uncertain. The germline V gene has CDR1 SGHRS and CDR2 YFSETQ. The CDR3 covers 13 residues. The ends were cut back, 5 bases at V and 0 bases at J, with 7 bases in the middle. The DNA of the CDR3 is TGCGCCAGCAGTAGGTCGAGCACAGATACGCAGTATTTT. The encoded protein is CASSRSSTDTQYF.

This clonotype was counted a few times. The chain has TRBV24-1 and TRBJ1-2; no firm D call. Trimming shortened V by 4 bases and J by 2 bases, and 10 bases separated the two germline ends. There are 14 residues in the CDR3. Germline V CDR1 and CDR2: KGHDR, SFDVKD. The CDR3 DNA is TGTGCCACCAGTGACACCGGCACCAACTATGGCTACACCTTC. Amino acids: CATSDTGTNYGYTF.

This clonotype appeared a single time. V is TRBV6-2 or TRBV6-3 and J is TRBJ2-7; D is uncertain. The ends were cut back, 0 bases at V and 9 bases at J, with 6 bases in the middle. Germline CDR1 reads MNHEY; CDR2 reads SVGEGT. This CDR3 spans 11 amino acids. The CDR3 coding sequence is TGTGCCAGCAGTTACTCGTCCGGGCAGTACTTC. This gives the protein CASSYSSGQYF.

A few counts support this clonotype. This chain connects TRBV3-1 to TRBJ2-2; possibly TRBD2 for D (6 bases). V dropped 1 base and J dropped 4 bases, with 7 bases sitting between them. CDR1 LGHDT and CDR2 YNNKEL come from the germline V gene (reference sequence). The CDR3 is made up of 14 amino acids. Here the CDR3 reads CASSQGGGTGELFF. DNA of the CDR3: TGTGCCAGCAGCCAAGGGGGAGGCACCGGGGAGCTGTTTTTT.

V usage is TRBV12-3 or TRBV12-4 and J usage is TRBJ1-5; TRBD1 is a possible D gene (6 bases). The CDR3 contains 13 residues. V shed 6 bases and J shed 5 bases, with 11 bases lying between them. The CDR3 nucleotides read TGTGCCAGCAGCTGGACAGACGATCAGCCCCAGCATTTT. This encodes CASSWTDDQPQHF.

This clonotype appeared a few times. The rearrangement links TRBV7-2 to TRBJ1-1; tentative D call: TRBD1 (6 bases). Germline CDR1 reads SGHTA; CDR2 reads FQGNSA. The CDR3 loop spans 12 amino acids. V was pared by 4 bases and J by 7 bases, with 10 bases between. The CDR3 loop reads CASSSQGIEAFF. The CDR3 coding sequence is TGTGCCAGCAGCTCACAGGGCATTGAAGCTTTCTTT.

The CDR3 protein is CASSKSLAGGFYNEQFF. As DNA, the CDR3 is TGTGCCAGCAGCAAATCGTTGGCAGGGGGTTTCTACAATGAGCAGTTCTTC. This chain joins TRBV21-1 and TRBJ2-1; the listed D gene, TRBD1, was not tested against the DNA. TRBV21-1 is a listed pseudogene. The CDR3 is made up of 17 amino acids.

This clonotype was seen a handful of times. The CDR3 nucleotides are TGTGCCAGCAGTCTGGGGCCTTATCAGCCCCAGCATTTT. Amino acids: CASSLGPYQPQHF. The chain employs TRBV6-6 and TRBJ1-5, with D perhaps matching TRBD1 (5 bases). V lost 5 bases and J lost 5, with 10 bases in between. Per the germline V gene, CDR1 is MNHNY and CDR2 is SVGAGI (reference sequence). The length of the CDR3 is 13 residues.

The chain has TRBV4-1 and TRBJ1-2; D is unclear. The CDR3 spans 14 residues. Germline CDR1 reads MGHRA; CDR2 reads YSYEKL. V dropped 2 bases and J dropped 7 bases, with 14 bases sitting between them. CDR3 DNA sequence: TGCGCCAGCAGCCAAAAGAGAACGGAGTTTGGCTACACCTTC. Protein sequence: CASSQKRTEFGYTF.

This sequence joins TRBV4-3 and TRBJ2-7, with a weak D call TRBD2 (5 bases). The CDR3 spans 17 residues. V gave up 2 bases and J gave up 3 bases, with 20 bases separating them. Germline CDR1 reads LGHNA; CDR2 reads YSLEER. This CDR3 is CASSQRGRLDKFYEQYF. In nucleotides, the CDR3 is TGCGCCAGCAGCCAACGGGGTCGTCTAGACAAATTCTACGAGCAGTACTTC.

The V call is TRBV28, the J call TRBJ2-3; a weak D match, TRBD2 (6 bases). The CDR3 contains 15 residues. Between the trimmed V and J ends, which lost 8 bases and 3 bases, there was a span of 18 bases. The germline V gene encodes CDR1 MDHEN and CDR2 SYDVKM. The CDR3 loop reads CASGKRLGPTDTQYF. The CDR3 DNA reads TGTGCCAGCGGCAAACGACTAGGCCCGACAGATACGCAGTATTTT. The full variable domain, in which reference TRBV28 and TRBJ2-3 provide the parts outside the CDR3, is DVKVTQSSRYLVKRTGEKVFLECVQDMDHENMFWYRQDPGLGLRLIYFSYDVKMKEKGDIPEGYSVSREKKERFSLILESASTNQTSMYLCASGKRLGPTDTQYFGPGTRLTVL.

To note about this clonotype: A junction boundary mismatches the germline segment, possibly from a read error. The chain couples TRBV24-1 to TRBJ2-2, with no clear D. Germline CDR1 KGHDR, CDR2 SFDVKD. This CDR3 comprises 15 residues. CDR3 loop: CDTSDSTRDTGELFF. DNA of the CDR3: TGTGACACCAGTGACTCGACAAGGGACACCGGGGAGCTGTTTTTT.

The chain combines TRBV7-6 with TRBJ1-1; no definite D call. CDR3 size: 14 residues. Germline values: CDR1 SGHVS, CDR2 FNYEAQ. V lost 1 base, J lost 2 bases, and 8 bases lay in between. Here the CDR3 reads CASSLGKGNTEAFF. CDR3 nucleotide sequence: TGTGCCAGCAGCTTAGGTAAGGGAAACACTGAAGCTTTCTTT.

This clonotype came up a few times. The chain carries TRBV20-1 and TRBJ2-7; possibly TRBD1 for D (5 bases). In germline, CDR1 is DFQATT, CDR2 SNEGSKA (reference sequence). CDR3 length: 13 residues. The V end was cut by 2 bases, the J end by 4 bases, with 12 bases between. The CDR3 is CSARSTAGYEQYF. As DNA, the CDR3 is TGCAGTGCTAGATCAACAGCAGGGTACGAGCAGTACTTC.

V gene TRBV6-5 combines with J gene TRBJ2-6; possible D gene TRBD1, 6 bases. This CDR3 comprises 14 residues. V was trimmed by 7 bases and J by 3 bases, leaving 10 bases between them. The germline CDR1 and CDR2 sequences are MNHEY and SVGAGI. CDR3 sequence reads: CASNRAIGANVLTF. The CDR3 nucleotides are TGTGCCAGCAACAGGGCCATTGGGGCCAACGTCCTGACTTTC.